Listed below are T cell receptor beta chains from one sample, sequenced in a study of cytomegalovirus exposure and HLA in healthy donors. The assay was immunoSEQ multiplex PCR, and TCRdb's table has in-frame clones only and misses some. The sample shows about 120,000 clones, 90% to 96% of them seen only once. The sequenced sample was PBMCs. All receptors come from a man between 18 and 29 years old in good health and CMV-seronegative. Each CDR3 is given with its conserved first and last residue. A D gene is named only where the DNA matches it firmly. Size values are once, few and many counts, or a class for expanded clones, and some rows have none.

D gene | clone size | J gene | V gene | CDR3 DNA | CDR3 protein
. | . | TRBJ2-1 | TRBV5-1 | TGCGCCAGCAGCGCGCAATTCGAAGGAGGTGAGCAGTTCTTC | CASSAQFEGGEQFF
TRBD1 | . | TRBJ1-1 | TRBV19 | TGTGCCAGCTTGGACAGGGCCAGGAACACTGAAGCTTTCTTT | CASLDRARNTEAFF
TRBD1 | . | TRBJ2-3 | TRBV4-1 | TGCGCCAGCAGCCATCCCAGAGACAGGGAAGGGCTAGATACGCAGTATTTT | CASSHPRDREGLDTQYF
TRBD1 | once | TRBJ2-7 | TRBV29-1 | TGCAGCGTTGAAGACATGACAGGGGGGAACTACGAGCAGTACTTC | CSVEDMTGGNYEQYF
TRBD1 | . | TRBJ1-2 | TRBV7-9 | TGTGCCAGCAGCTTAAGCGGACAGGGGATGCACTATGGCTACACCTTC | CASSLSGQGMHYGYTF
TRBD2 | . | TRBJ2-2 | TRBV9 | TGTGCCAGCAGCGTTTCCGGGAGGACCACCGGGGAGCTGTTTTTT | CASSVSGRTTGELFF
. | . | TRBJ2-3 | TRBV28 | TGTGCCAGCAGTCGACAGCGTGAAACAGATACGCAGTATTTT | CASSRQRETDTQYF
. | once | TRBJ2-1 | TRBV14 | TGTGCCAGCAGCCACTTTCTATTGAGGGATCTCGATGAGCAGTTCTTC | CASSHFLLRDLDEQFF
. | . | TRBJ1-5 | TRBV11-2 | TGTGCCAGCAGCACTCACAGGAATCAGCCCCAGCATTTT | CASSTHRNQPQHF
. | . | TRBJ1-2 | TRBV11-2 | TGTGCCAGCAGCTTAGAAGGTCTCAGGGGCCATGGCTACACCTTC | CASSLEGLRGHGYTF
TRBD2 | . | TRBJ2-5 | TRBV7-3 | TGTGCCAGCAGCTTATCAGCGGGAAGCGCCCAGTACTTC | CASSLSAGSAQYF
. | . | TRBJ1-5 | TRBV30 | TGTGCCTGGAGTGCCTCGGGGATAGAGCCCCAGCATTTT | CAWSASGIEPQHF
. | . | TRBJ1-2 | TRBV9 | TGTGCCAGCAGGGCCCGGGGGAACTATGGCTACACCTTC | CASRARGNYGYTF
. | . | TRBJ2-2 | TRBV9 | TGTGCCAGCAGCGGACCCACAGGGACGAACACCGGGGAGCTGTTTTTT | CASSGPTGTNTGELFF
TRBD2 | . | TRBJ2-5 | TRBV5-4 | TGTGCCAGCAGCTCCCTTACTAGCGGGAGTGGAGAGACCCAGTACTTC | CASSSLTSGSGETQYF
. | . | TRBJ2-7 | TRBV5-4 | TGTGCCAGCAGCTTGGGAGGTCAGGGCTACGAGCAGTACTTC | CASSLGGQGYEQYF
. | . | TRBJ1-3 | TRBV9 | TGTGCCAGCAGCGAGAGGCTCTCTATCGTCTCTGGAAACACCATATATTTT | CASSERLSIVSGNTIYF
TRBD2 | . | TRBJ2-2 | TRBV11-3 | TGTGCCAGCAGCTTAGGAGGACTAGCGGGATACACCGGGGAGCTGTTTTTT | CASSLGGLAGYTGELFF
TRBD2 | . | TRBJ2-5 | TRBV7-9 | TGTGCCAGCAGCTTACTAGCGGGAGGGCTTCGGGGCCAAGAGACCCAGTACTTC | CASSLLAGGLRGQETQYF
. | . | TRBJ2-3 | TRBV19 | TGTGCCAGTAGTACCTTCCGGGACTCAGGCACAGATACGCAGTATTTT | CASSTFRDSGTDTQYF
. | . | TRBJ2-6 | TRBV4-3 | TGCGCCAGCAGCCAAGAGTGGCGACAGTCTGGGGCCAACGTCCTGACTTTC | CASSQEWRQSGANVLTF
TRBD2 | . | TRBJ2-1 | TRBV9 | TGTGCCAGCAGCGTAGTTGCGGGAGGGGTTGACAATGAGCAGTTCTTC | CASSVVAGGVDNEQFF
. | . | TRBJ2-1 | TRBV10-1 | TGCGCCAGCAGTGAGGGCGGTTCTTGCCCCTACAATGAGCAGTTCTTC | CASSEGGSCPYNEQFF
TRBD2 | . | TRBJ2-3 | TRBV4-1 | TGCGCCAGCACCCTGACTAGCGGGAGTGTTTCAGATACGCAGTATTTT | CASTLTSGSVSDTQYF
. | . | TRBJ1-5 | TRBV27 | TGTGCCAGCAGTCGGTCTCGTATGGGCAATCAGCCCCAGCATTTT | CASSRSRMGNQPQHF